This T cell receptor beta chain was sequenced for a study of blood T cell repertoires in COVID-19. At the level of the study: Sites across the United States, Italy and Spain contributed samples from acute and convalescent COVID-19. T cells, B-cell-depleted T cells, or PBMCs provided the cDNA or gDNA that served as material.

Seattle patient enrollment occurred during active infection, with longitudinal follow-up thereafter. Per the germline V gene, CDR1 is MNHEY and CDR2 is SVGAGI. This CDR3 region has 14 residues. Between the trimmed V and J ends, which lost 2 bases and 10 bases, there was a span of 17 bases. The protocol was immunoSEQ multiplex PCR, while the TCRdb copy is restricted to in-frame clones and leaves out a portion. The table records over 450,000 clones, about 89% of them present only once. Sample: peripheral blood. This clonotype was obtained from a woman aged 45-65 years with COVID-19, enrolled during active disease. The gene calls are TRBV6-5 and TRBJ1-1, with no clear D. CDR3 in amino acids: CASSYRLDGLGAFF. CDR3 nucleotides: TGTGCCAGCAGTTACCGGCTGGACGGACTTGGAGCTTTCTTT.